The 9 T cell receptor beta chains listed next were all sequenced from one sample in a study of blood T cell repertoires in COVID-19. Method: immunoSEQ multiplex PCR; TCRdb's copy keeps in-frame clones and lacks some. The sample contains 100,000 to 150,000 clones, about 89% of which appear only once. Sample: peripheral blood. The receptors originated from a man aged 55 to 69 with COVID-19, enrolled during active disease.

This sequence joins TRBV18 and TRBJ1-1; a possible D gene is TRBD1 (5 bases). Deletions cut 2 bases from V and 2 bases from J, with 21 bases between. There are 18 residues in the CDR3. CDR1 KGHSH and CDR2 LQKENI come from the germline V gene. The CDR3 protein is CASSPRFAAGIVNTEAFF. CDR3 sequence (DNA): TGTGCCAGCTCACCAAGATTCGCCGCAGGGATCGTTAACACTGAAGCTTTCTTT.

The V and J genes are TRBV30 and TRBJ1-5; weak D call: TRBD1 (6 bases). V was shortened by 4 bases and J by 2 bases, with 9 bases between the two germline ends. The CDR3 totals 13 residues. The germline V gene encodes CDR1 GTSNPN and CDR2 SVGIG (reference sequence). CDR3 in DNA: TGTGCCTGGACTGACAGGCGCAATCAGCCCCAGCATTTT. Its translation: CAWTDRRNQPQHF.

This clone was recorded once. The chain couples TRBV7-9 to TRBJ2-1, with D possibly being TRBD2 (5 bases). Trimming removed 5 bases from V and 3 bases from J, with 23 bases in between. CDR1 and CDR2 from the germline V gene are SEHNR and FQNEAQ (reference sequence). The CDR3 has 18 amino acids. CDR3 in amino acids: CASSDTFGLLESYNEQFF. The DNA for the CDR3 is TGTGCCAGCAGCGACACCTTCGGACTGCTCGAGAGCTACAATGAGCAGTTCTTC.

The chain employs TRBV5-4 and TRBJ1-1, with D maybe TRBD1 (6 bases). This CDR3 region has 15 residues. Trimming took 0 bases from V and 3 from J, leaving 12 bases between them. In germline, CDR1 is SGHNT, CDR2 YYREEE (reference sequence). The CDR3: CASSLDPGADTEAFF. CDR3 nucleotide sequence: TGTGCCAGCAGCTTGGATCCAGGGGCGGACACTGAAGCTTTCTTT.

J is TRBJ1-4 and V is TRBV19; no reliable D call. Trimming took off 6 bases at V and 8 bases at J, with 16 bases between the two ends. CDR3 size: 14 residues. Germline assignment: CDR1 LNHDA and CDR2 SQIVND (reference sequence). CDR3 in DNA: TGTGCCAGTAGGGCCTACAGTAAATCCGAAAAACTGTTTTTT. Amino acids: CASRAYSKSEKLFF.

The rearrangement joins TRBV18 to TRBJ1-2, with TRBD1 matching 8 bases. Germline values: CDR1 KGHSH, CDR2 LQKENI. Trimming at V came to 3 bases and at J to 6 bases, leaving 21 bases not matched to a gene. The CDR3 totals 19 residues. DNA for the CDR3: TGTGCCAGCTCACCCTCGGGGGGCCAAAGGGGCCCAGGGGGCGATGGCTACACCTTC. Protein sequence: CASSPSGGQRGPGGDGYTF.

This clone was observed a handful of times. V gene TRBV11-2 combines with J gene TRBJ1-1; D is unresolved. This CDR3 has 14 residues. V dropped 5 bases and J dropped 5 bases, with 15 bases sitting between them. Germline V lookup: CDR1 SGHAT, CDR2 FQNNGV. CDR3 bases: TGTGCCAGCAGCCAACAGAACCGGGGAACTGAAGCTTTCTTT. It specifies CASSQQNRGTEAFF.

This chain connects TRBV4-1 to TRBJ1-3; no clear D. In germline, CDR1 is MGHRA, CDR2 YSYEKL. Trimming pared 1 base from V and 0 bases from J, leaving 7 bases between. The CDR3 length is 15 residues. The CDR3 nucleotides are TGCGCCAGCAGCCAAGTACAGAGCTCTGGAAACACCATATATTTT. This codes for CASSQVQSSGNTIYF.

V gene TRBV6-6 combines with J gene TRBJ2-7, with D possibly being TRBD2 (6 bases). CDR1 and CDR2 from the germline V gene are MNHNY and SVGAGI (reference sequence). The germline V and J ends were trimmed by 5 bases and 5 bases, with 10 bases remaining between them. The CDR3 has 12 residues. The chain's CDR3 is CASSPSGDEQYF. CDR3 bases: TGTGCCAGCAGTCCGTCGGGGGACGAGCAGTACTTC.